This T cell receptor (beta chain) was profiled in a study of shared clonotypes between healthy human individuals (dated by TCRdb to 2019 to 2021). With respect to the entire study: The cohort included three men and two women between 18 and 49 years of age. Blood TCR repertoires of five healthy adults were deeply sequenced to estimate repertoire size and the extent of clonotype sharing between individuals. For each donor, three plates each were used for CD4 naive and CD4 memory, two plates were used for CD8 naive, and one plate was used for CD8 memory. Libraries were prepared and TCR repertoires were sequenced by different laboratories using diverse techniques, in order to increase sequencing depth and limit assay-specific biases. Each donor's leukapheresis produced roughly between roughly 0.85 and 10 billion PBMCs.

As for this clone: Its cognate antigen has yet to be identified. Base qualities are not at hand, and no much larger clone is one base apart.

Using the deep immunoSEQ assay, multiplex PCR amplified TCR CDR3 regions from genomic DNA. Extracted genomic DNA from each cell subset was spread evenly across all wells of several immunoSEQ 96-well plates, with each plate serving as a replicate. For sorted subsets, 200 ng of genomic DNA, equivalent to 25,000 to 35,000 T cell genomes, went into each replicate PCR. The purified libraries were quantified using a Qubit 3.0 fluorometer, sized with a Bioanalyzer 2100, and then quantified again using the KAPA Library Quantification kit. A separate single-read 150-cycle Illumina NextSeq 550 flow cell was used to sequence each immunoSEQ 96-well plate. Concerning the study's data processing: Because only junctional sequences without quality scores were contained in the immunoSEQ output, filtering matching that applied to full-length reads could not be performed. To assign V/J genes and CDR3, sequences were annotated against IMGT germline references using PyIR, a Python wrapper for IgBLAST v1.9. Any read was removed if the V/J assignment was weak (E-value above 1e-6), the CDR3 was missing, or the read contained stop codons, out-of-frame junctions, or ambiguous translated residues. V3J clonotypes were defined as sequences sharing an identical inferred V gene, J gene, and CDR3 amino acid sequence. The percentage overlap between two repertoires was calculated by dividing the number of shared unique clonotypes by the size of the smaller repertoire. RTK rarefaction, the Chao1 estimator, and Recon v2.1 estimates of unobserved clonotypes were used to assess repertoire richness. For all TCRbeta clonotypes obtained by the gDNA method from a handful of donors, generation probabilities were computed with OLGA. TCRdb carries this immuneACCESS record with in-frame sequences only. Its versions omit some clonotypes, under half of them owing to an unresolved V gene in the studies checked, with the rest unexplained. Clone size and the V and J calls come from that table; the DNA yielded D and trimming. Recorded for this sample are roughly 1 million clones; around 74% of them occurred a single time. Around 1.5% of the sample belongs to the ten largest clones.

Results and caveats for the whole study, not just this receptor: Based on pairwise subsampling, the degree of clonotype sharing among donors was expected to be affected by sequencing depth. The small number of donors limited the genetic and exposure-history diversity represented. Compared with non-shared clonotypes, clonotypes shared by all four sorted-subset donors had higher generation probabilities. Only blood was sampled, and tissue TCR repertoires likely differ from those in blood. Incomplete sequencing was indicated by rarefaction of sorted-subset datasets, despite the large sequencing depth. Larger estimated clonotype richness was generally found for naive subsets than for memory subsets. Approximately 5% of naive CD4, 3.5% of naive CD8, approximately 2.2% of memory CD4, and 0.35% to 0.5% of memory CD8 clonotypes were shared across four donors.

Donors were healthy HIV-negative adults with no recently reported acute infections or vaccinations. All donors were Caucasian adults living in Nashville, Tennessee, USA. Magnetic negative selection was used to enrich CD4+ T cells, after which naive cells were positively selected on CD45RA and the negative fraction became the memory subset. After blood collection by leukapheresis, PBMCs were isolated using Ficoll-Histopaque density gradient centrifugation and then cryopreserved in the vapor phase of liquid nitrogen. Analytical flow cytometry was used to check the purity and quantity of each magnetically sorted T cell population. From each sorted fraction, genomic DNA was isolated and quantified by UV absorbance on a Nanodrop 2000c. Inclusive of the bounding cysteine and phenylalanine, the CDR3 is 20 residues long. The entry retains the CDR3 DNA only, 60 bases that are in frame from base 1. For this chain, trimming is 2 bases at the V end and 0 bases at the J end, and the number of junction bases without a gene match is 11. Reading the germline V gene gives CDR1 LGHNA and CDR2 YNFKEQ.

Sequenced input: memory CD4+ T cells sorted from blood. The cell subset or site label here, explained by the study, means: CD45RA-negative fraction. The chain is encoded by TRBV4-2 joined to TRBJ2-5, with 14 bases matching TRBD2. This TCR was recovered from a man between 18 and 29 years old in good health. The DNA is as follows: TGTGCCAGCAGCCAAAGCGGGGGGACTAGCGGGGGCCCGTACCAAGAGACCCAGTACTTC. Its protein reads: CASSQSGGTSGGPYQETQYF.